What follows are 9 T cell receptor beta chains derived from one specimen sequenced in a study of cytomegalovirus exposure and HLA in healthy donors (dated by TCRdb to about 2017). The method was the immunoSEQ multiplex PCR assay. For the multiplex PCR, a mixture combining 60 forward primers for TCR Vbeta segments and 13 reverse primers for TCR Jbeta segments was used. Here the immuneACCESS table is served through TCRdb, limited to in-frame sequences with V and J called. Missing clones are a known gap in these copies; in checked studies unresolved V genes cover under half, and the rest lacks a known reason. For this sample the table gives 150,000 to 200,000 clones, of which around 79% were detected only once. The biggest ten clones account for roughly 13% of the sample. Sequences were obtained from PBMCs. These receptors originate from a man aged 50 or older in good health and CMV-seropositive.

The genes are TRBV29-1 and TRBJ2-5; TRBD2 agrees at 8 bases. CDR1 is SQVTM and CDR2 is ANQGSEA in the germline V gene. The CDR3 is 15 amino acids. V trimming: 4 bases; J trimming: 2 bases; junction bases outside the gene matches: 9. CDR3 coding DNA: TGCAGCGTTGTACCGGCGGGGGGAAATCAAGAGACCCAGTACTTC. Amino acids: CSVVPAGGNQETQYF.

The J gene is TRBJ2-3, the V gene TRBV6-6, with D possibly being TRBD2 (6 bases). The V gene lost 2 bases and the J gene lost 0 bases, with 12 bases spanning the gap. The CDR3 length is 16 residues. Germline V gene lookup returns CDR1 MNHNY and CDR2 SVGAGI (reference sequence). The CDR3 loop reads CASSYGTFTSTDTQYF. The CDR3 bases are TGTGCCAGCAGTTACGGGACTTTCACTAGCACAGATACGCAGTATTTT.

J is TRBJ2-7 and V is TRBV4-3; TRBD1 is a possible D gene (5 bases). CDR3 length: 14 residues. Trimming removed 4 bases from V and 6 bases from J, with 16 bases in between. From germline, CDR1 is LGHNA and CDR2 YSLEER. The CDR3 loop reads CASSLTGGASEQYF. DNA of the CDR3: TGCGCCAGCAGCCTAACCGGTGGGGCCAGCGAGCAGTACTTC.

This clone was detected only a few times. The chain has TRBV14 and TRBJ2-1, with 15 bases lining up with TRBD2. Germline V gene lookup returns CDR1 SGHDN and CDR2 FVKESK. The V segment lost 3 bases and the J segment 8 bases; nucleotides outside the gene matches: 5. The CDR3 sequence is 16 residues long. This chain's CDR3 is CASSHGLAGGLHEQFF. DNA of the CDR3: TGTGCCAGCAGCCACGGACTAGCGGGGGGGCTTCATGAGCAGTTCTTC. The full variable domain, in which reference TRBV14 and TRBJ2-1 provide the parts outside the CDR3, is EAGVTQFPSHSVIEKGQTVTLRCDPISGHDNLYWYRRVMGKEIKFLLHFVKESKQDESGMPNNRFLAERTGGTYSTLKVQPAELEDSGVYFCASSHGLAGGLHEQFFGPGTRLTVL.

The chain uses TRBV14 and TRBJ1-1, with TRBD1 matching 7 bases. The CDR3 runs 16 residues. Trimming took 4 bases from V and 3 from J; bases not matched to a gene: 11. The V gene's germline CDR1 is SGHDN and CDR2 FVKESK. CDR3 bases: TGTGCCAGCAGCCCCACAGGGGCCCTCGGGGACACTGAAGCTTTCTTT. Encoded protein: CASSPTGALGDTEAFF.

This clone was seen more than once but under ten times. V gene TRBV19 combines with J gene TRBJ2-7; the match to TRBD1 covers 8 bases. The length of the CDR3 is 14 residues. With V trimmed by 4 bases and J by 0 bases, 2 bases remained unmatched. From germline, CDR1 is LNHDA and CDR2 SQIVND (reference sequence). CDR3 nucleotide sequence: TGTGCCAGTAGTAGGACAGGGAGCTCCTACGAGCAGTACTTC. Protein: CASSRTGSSYEQYF. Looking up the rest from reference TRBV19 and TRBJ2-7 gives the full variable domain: DGGITQSPKYLFRKEGQNVTLSCEQNLNHDAMYWYRQDPGQGLRLIYYSQIVNDFQKGDIAEGYSVSREKKESFPLTVTSAQKNPTAFYLCASSRTGSSYEQYFGPGTRLTVT.

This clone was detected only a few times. The CDR3 nucleotides read TGCAGCGTTGATCCGTACACAGATACGCAGTATTTT. Amino acids: CSVDPYTDTQYF. The gene calls are TRBV29-1 and TRBJ2-3, with D hard to call. This CDR3 spans 12 amino acids. V lost 3 bases and J lost 2, with 6 bases in between. Germline values: CDR1 SQVTM, CDR2 ANQGSEA.

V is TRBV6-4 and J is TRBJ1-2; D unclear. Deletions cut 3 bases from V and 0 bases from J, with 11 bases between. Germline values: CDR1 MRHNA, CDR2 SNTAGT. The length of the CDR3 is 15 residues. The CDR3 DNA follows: TGTGCCAGCAGTGAGTGGGCAGATCCTAACTATGGCTACACCTTC. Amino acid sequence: CASSEWADPNYGYTF.

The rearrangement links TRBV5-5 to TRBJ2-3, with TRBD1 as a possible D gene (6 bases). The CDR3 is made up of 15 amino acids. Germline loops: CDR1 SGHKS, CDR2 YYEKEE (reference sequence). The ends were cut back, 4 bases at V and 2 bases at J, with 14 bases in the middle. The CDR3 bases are TGTGCCAGCAGCCTCTTAGGGGGTATCACAGATACGCAGTATTTT. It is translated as CASSLLGGITDTQYF.